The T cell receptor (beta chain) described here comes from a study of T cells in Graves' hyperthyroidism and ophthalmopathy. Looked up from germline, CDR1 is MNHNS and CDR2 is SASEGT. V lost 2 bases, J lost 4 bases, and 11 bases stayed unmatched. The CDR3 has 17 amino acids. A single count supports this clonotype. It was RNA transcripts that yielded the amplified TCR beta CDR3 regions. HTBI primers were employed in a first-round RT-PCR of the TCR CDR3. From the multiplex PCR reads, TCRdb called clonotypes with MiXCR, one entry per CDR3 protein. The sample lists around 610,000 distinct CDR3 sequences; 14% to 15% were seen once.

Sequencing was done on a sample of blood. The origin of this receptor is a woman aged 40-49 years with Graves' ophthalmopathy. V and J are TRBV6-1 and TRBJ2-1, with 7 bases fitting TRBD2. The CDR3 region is CASSERLGLADYNEQFF. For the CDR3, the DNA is TGTGCCAGCAGTGAAAGACTTGGGCTAGCGGATTACAATGAGCAGTTCTTC.